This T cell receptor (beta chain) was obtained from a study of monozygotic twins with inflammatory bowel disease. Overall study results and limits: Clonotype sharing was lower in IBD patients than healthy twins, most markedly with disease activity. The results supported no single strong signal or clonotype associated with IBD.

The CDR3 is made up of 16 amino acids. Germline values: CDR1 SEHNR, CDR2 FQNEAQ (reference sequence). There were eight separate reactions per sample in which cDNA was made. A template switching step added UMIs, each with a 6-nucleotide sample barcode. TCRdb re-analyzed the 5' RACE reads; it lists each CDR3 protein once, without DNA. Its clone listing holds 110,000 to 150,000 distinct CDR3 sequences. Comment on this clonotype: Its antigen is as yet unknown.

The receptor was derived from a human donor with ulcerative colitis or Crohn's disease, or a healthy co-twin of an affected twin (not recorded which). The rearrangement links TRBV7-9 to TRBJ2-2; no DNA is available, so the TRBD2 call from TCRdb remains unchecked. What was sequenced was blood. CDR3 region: CASSLWTSENTGELFF.